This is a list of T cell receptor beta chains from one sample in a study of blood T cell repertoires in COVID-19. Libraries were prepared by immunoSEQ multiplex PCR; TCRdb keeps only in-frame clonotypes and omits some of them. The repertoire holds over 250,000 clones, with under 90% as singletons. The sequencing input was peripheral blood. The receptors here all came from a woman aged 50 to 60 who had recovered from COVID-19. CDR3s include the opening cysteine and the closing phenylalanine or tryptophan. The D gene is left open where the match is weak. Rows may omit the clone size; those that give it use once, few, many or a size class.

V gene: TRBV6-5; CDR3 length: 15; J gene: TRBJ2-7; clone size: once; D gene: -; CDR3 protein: CASQTEGAVGYEQYF; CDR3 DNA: TGTGCCAGCCAAACGGAGGGGGCGGTGGGCTACGAGCAGTACTTC
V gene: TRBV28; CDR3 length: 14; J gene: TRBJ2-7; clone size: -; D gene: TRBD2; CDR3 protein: CASSSSGSRNEQYF; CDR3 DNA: TGTGCCAGCAGTTCAAGCGGGAGTCGGAACGAGCAGTACTTC
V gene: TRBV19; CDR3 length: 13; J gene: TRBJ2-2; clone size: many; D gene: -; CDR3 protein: CASKQVYTGELFF; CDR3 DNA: TGTGCCAGTAAGCAGGTTTACACCGGGGAGCTGTTTTTT
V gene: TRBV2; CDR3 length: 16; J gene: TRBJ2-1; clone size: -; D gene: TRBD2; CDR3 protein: CAGVATSGGHYNEQFF; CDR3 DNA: TGTGCCGGGGTTGCTACTAGCGGGGGTCACTACAATGAGCAGTTCTTC
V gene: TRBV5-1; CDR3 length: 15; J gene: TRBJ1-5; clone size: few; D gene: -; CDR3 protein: CASSLTGFSNQPQHF; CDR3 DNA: TGCGCCAGCAGCTTGACCGGGTTTAGCAATCAGCCCCAGCATTTT
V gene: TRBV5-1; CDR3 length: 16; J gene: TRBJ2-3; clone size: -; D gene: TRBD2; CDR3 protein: CASTPTLAGGADTQYF; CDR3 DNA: TGCGCCAGCACCCCGACCCTAGCGGGGGGCGCAGATACGCAGTATTTT
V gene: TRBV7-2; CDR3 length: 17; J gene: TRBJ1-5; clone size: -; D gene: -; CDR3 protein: CASSLSPRDTNLVVQHF; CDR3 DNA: TGTGCCAGCAGCCTAAGCCCCCGGGACACCAATCTGGTGGTCCAGCATTTT
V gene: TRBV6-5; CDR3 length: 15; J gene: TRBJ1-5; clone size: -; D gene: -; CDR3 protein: CASIAGWGEGQPQHF; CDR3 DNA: TGTGCCAGCATTGCCGGTTGGGGAGAGGGTCAGCCCCAGCATTTT
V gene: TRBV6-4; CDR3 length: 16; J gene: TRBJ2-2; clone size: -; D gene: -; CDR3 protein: CASSVSLGGDTGELFF; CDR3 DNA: TGTGCCAGCAGTGTCTCCCTAGGTGGCGACACCGGGGAGCTGTTTTTT
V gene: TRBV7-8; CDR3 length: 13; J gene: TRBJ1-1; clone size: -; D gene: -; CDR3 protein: CASSLQANTEAFF; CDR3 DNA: TGTGCCAGCAGCTTGCAGGCGAACACTGAAGCTTTCTTT
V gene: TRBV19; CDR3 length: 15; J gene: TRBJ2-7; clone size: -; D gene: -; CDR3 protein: CASSGPGDTLRVQYF; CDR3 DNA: TGTGCCAGTAGTGGCCCAGGGGATACCCTACGTGTGCAGTACTTC
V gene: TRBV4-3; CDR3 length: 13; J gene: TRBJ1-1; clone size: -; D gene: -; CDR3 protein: CASSLDRNTEAFF; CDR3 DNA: TGCGCCAGCAGCCTTGACAGGAACACTGAAGCTTTCTTT
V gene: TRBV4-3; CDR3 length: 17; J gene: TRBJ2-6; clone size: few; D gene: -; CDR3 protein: CASSRERDTTGANVLTF; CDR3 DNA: TGCGCCAGCAGCCGGGAGAGGGATACCACTGGGGCCAACGTCCTGACTTTC
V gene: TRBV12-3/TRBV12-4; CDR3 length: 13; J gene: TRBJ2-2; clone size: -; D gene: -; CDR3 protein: CASTRIAGTELFF; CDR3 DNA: TGTGCCAGCACCCGGATCGCGGGAACGGAACTGTTTTTT
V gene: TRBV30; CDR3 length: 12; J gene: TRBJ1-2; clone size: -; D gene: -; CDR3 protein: CAWSVSGDGYTF; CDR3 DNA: TGTGCCTGGAGTGTATCAGGGGATGGCTACACCTTC
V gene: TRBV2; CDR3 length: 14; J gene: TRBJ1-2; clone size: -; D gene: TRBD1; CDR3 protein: CASRTGGAGYGYTF; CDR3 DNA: TGTGCCAGCAGAACAGGGGGCGCCGGGTATGGCTACACCTTC
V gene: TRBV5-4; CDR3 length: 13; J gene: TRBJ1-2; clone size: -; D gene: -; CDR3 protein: CASSFLGANGYTF; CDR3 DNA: TGTGCCAGCAGCTTTTTAGGGGCGAATGGCTACACCTTC
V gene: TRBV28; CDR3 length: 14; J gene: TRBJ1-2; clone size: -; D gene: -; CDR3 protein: CASSAKRQGRGYTF; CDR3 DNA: TGTGCCAGCAGTGCCAAGAGGCAGGGGCGAGGCTACACCTTC
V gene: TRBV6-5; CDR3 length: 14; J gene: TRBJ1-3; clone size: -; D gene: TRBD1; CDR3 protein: CAVRTGASGNTIYF; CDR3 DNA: TGTGCCGTCCGGACAGGAGCCTCTGGAAACACCATATATTTT
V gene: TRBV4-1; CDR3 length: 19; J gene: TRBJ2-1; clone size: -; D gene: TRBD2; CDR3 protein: CASSPRSSSGGGYYNEQFF; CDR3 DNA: TGCGCCAGCAGCCCCAGGTCGTCTAGCGGGGGGGGATATTACAATGAGCAGTTCTTC
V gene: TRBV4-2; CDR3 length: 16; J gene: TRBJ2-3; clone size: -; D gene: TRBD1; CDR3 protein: CASSQIQGALEDTQYF; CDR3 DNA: TGTGCCAGCAGCCAAATACAGGGGGCTCTTGAGGATACGCAGTATTTT
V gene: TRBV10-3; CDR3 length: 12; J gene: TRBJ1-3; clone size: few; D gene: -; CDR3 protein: CAISESLNTIYF; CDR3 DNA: TGTGCCATCAGTGAGTCCCTCAACACCATATATTTT
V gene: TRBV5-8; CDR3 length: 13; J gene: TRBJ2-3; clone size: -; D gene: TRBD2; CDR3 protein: CASRLAGADTQYF; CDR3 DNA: TGTGCCAGCAGGCTAGCGGGAGCAGATACGCAGTATTTT
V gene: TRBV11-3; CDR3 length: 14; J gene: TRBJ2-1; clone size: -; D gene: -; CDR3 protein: CASSLGPVSDEQFF; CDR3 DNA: TGTGCCAGCAGCTTAGGTCCGGTCTCCGATGAGCAGTTCTTC
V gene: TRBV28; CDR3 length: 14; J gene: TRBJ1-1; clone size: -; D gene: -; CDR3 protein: CASVAGTQNTEAFF; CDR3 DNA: TGTGCCAGCGTCGCCGGGACACAGAACACTGAAGCTTTCTTT
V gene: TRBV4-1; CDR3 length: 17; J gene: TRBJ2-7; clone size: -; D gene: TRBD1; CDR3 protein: CASSQEWTGDSLNEQYF; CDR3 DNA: TGCGCCAGCAGCCAAGAATGGACAGGGGATTCCCTCAACGAGCAGTACTTC
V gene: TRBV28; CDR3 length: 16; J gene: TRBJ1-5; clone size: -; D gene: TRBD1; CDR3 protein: CASSPRGQGAGQPQHF; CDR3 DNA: TGTGCCAGCAGCCCGCGGGGACAGGGGGCAGGTCAGCCCCAGCATTTT
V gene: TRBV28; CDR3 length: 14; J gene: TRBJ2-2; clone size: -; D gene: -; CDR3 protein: CASSLWVQGGELFF; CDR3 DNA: TGTGCCAGCAGTTTATGGGTACAGGGCGGGGAGCTGTTTTTT
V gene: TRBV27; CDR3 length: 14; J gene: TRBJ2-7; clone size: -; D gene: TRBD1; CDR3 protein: CASSADRGSYEQYF; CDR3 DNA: TGTGCCAGCAGTGCCGACAGGGGGTCCTACGAGCAGTACTTC
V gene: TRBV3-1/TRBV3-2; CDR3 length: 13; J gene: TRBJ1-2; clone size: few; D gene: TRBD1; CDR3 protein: CASSHGQGGGYTF; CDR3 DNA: TGTGCCAGCAGCCACGGACAGGGCGGTGGCTACACCTTC
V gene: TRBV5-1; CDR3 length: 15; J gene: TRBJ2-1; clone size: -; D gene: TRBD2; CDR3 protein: CASTLTSGSLDEQFF; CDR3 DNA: TGCGCCAGCACCCTCACTAGCGGGAGTTTAGATGAGCAGTTCTTC
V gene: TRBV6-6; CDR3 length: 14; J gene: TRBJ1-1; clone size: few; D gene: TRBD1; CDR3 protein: CASSEMTGVTEAFF; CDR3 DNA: TGTGCCAGCAGCGAAATGACAGGGGTGACTGAAGCTTTCTTT
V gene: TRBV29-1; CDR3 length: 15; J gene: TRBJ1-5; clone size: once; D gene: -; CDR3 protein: CSVAELTGDNQPQHF; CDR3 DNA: TGCAGCGTAGCAGAGTTGACAGGCGACAATCAGCCCCAGCATTTT
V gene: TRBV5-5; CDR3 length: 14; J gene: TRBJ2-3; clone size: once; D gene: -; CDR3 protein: CASTTMASTDTQYF; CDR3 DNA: TGTGCCAGCACCACCATGGCAAGCACAGATACGCAGTATTTT
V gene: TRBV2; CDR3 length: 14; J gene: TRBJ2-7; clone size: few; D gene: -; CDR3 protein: CASRTGLSSYEQYF; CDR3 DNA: TGTGCCAGCAGGACAGGTTTGAGCTCCTACGAGCAGTACTTC
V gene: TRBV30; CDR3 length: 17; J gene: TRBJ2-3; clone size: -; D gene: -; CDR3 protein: CAWTSFDTDRLSDTQYF; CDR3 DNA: TGTGCCTGGACAAGCTTTGATACGGACAGATTGAGTGATACGCAGTATTTT
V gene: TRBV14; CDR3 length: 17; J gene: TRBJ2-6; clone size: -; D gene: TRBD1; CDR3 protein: CASSHRTGLSGANVLTF; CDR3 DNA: TGTGCCAGCAGCCACCGGACAGGGCTATCTGGGGCCAACGTCCTGACTTTC
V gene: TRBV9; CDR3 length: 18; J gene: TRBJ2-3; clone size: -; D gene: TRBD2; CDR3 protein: CASSTPGTSGSAADTQYF; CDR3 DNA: TGTGCCAGCAGCACCCCCGGGACTAGCGGGAGTGCGGCAGATACGCAGTATTTT
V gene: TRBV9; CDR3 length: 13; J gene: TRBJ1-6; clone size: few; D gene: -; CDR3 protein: CASGRRDNSPLHF; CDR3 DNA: TGTGCCAGCGGACGGAGGGACAATTCACCCCTCCACTTT
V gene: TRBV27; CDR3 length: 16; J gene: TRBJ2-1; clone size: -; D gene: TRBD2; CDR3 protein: CASSLTSGRAYNEQFF; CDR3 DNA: TGTGCCAGCAGTTTAACTAGCGGGAGGGCATACAATGAGCAGTTCTTC
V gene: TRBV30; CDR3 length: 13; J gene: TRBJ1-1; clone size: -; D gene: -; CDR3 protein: CAWSVAGNTEAFF; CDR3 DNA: TGTGCCTGGAGTGTTGCCGGTAACACTGAAGCTTTCTTT
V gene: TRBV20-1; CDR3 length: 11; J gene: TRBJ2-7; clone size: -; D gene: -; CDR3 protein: CSAKQGYEQYF; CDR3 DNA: TGCAGTGCCAAACAGGGTTACGAGCAGTACTTC
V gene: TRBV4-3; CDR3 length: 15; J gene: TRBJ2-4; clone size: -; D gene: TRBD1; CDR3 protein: CASSHDTGEYGIQYF; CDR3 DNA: TGCGCCAGCAGCCACGATACAGGGGAATACGGCATTCAGTACTTC
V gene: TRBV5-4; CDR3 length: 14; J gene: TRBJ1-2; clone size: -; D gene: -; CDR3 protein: CASSPTTENYGYTF; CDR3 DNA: TGTGCCAGCAGCCCTACGACGGAGAACTATGGCTACACCTTC
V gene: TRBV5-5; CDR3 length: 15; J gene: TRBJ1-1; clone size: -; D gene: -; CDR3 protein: CASSPEVHLNTEAFF; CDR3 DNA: TGTGCCAGCAGCCCGGAGGTCCATTTGAACACTGAAGCTTTCTTT
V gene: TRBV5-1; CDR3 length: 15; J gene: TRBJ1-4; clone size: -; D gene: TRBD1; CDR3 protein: CASSSDRVESEKLFF; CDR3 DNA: TGCGCCAGCAGCTCCGACAGGGTCGAGAGTGAAAAACTGTTTTTT
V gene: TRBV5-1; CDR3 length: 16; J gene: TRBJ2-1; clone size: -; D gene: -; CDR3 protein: CASSLEAESSYNEQFF; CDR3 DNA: TGCGCCAGCAGCTTGGAGGCGGAGAGCTCCTACAATGAGCAGTTCTTC
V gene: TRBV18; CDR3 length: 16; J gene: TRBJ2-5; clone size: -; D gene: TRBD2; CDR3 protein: CASSPISGDSGETQYF; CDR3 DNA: TGTGCCAGCTCACCAATTAGCGGGGATTCCGGAGAGACCCAGTACTTC
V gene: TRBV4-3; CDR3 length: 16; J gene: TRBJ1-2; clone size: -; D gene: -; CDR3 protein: CASSPTLLNRLGGYTF; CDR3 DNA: TGCGCCAGCAGCCCTACCCTTCTCAACAGGCTGGGTGGCTACACCTTC
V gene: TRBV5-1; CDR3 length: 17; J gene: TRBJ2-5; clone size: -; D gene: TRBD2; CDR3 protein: CASSSGLAGAHQETQYF; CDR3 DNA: TGCGCCAGCAGCTCGGGACTAGCGGGGGCCCACCAAGAGACCCAGTACTTC